Listed below are T cell receptor beta chains from one sample, sequenced in a study of blood T cell repertoires in COVID-19. Profiled with immunoSEQ multiplex PCR; TCRdb holds only in-frame clones, not every one. The sample contains fewer than 300,000 clones, under 90% of which appear only once. Specimen: peripheral blood. All receptors derive from a human donor in a cohort sampled during active COVID-19. CDR3s leave out the opening cysteine and the closing phenylalanine or tryptophan. Fields, in order: V gene, CDR3 protein.

V gene: TRBV9
CDR3 protein: ASSPGQSFDSPLH

V gene: TRBV29-1
CDR3 protein: SVKTSPGSYNEQF

V gene: TRBV7-9
CDR3 protein: ASSSGQGREKLF

V gene: TRBV4-2
CDR3 protein: ASSQVSVAGGLRGEQY

V gene: TRBV10-3
CDR3 protein: AIMPGQGAGTKNIQY

V gene: TRBV9
CDR3 protein: ASSLIGGVGELF

V gene: TRBV3-1/TRBV3-2
CDR3 protein: ASSRTGDQPQH

V gene: TRBV5-1
CDR3 protein: ASSNGLSTGRFDGYT

V gene: TRBV4-1
CDR3 protein: ASSEPPEAGRNQPQH

V gene: TRBV4-2
CDR3 protein: ASSQGVAGAAVGELF

V gene: TRBV20-1
CDR3 protein: SASRLAGGPPAREQY

V gene: TRBV5-6
CDR3 protein: ASSLGVAGVHEQY